This T cell receptor (beta chain) originates from a study of naive and memory T cell subsets. Study-level points and caveats: Possibly reflecting memory cells re-expressing CD45RA, a few larger clonotypes occurred in naive repertoires, especially CD8. From naive to CM, EM and EMRA, diversity decreased and Gini increased.

CD8 T cells were positively selected from what remained after CD4 positive selection. Four subsets defined by CD45RA and CD27 were sorted after CD3, CD4, CD8 and live/dead staining. This clonotype was seen a handful of times. Antigen: not known. The CDR3 is made up of 13 amino acids. CDR1 SGHVS and CDR2 FNYEAQ come from the germline V gene. Trimming pared 5 bases from V and 5 bases from J, leaving 10 bases between. The beta constant-region primer was an equimolar mix of two oligonucleotides covering TRBC1 and TRBC2. The ligated cDNA underwent four PCR rounds using SP2 and nested alpha and beta constant-region primers. From the UMI-ligation and nested PCR reads, TCRdb called clonotypes with MiXCR, one entry per CDR3 protein. The sample lists roughly 150,000 distinct CDR3 sequences, 20% to 25% occurring once.

The chain is built from TRBV7-6 and TRBJ1-5; D is unresolved. The clonotype comes from a human donor in good health. The sequencing sample was made of naive CD4+ T cells from blood. This CDR3 reads CASSLSRDQPQHF. Here the CDR3 DNA reads TGTGCCAGCAGCCTCTCGAGGGATCAGCCCCAGCATTTT. Supplemented by reference TRBV7-6 and TRBJ1-5, the full variable domain reads GAGVSQSPRYKVTKRGQDVALRCDPISGHVSLYWYRQALGQGPEFLTYFNYEAQQDKSGLPNDRFSAERPEGSISTLTIQRTEQRDSAMYRCASSLSRDQPQHFGDGTRLSIL.